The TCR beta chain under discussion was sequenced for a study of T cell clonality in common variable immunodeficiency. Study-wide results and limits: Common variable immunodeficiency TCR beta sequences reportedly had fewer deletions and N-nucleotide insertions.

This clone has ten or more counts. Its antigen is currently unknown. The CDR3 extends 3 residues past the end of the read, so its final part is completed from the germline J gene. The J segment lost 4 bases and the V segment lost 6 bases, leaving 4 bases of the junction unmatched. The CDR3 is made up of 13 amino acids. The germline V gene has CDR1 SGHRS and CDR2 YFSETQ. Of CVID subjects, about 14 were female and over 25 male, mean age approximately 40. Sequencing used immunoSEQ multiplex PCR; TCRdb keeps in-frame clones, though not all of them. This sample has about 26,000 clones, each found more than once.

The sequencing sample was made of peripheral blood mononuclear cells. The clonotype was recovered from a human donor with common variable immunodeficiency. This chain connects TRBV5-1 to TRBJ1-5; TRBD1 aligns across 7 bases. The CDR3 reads CASTTGPNQPQHF. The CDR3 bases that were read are TGCGCCAGCACGACAGGGCCAAATCAGCCC.